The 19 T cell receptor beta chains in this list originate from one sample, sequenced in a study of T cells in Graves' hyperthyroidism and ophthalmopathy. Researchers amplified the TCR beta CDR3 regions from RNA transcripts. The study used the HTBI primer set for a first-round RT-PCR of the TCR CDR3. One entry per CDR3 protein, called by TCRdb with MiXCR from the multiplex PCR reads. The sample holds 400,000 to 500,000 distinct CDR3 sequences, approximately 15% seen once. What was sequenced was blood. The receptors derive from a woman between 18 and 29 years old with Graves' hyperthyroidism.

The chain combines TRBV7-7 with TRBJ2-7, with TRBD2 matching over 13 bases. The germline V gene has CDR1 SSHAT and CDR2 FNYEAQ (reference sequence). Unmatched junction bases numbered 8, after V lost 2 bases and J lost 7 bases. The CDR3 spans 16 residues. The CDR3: CASSLLGLAGAQEQYV. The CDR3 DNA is TGTGCCAGCAGCTTATTAGGACTAGCGGGAGCTCAAGAGCAGTACGTC.

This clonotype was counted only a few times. CDR3 sequence (DNA): TGTGCCAGCAGTTTACCCCGGGACTCTGAGACCGGGGAGCTGTTTTTT. Translating it yields CASSLPRDSETGELFF. The gene calls are TRBV12-3 or TRBV12-4 and TRBJ2-2; D may be TRBD2 (6 bases). This CDR3 contains 16 residues. V was shortened by 2 bases and J by 5 bases, with 15 bases between the two germline ends.

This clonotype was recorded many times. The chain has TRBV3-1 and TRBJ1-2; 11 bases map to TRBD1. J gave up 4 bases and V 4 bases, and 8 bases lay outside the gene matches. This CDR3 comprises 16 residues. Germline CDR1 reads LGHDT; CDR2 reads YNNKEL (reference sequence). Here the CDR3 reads CASSPIAGTGGYGYTF. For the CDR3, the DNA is TGTGCCAGCAGCCCCATCGCCGGGACAGGGGGCTATGGCTACACCTTC.

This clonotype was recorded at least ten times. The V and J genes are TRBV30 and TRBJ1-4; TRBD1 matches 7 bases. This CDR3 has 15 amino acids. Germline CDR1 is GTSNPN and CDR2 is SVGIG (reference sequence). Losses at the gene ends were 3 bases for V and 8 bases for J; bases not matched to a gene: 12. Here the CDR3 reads CAWRNPLQGGEKLFF. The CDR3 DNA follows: TGTGCCTGGAGAAATCCCTTGCAGGGGGGCGAAAAACTGTTTTTT.

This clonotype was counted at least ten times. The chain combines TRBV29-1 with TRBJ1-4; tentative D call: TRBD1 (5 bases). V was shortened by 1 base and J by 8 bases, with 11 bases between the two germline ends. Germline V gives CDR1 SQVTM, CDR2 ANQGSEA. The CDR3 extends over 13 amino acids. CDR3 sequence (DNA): TGCAGCGTTGAAGGCAGGGAAGGCGAAAAACTGTTTTTT. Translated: CSVEGREGEKLFF. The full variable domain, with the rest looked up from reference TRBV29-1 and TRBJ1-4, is SAVISQKPSRDICQRGTSLTIQCQVDSQVTMMFWYRQQPGQSLTLIATANQGSEATYESGFVIDKFPISRPNLTFSTLTVSNMSPEDSSIYLCSVEGREGEKLFFGSGTQLSVL.

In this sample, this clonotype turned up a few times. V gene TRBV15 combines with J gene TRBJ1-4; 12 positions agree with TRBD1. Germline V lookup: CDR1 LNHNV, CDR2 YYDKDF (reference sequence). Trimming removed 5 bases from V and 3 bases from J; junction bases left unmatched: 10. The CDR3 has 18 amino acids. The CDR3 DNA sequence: TGTGCCACCAGCTCTAGGGATGGGACAGGGGGCTCTAATGAAAAACTGTTTTTT. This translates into CATSSRDGTGGSNEKLFF.

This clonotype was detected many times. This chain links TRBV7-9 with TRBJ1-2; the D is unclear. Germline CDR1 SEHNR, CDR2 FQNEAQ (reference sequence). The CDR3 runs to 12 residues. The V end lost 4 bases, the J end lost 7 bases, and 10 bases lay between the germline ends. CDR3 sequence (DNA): TGTGCCAGCAGCTACTCAAGGGCTGGCTACACCTTC. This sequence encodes CASSYSRAGYTF.

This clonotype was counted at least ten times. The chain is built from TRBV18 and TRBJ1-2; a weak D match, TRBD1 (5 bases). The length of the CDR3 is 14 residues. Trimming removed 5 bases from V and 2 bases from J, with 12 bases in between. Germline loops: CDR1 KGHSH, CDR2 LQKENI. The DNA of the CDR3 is TGTGCCAGCTCAGATCGAGGGGAGAACTATGGCTACACCTTC. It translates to CASSDRGENYGYTF.

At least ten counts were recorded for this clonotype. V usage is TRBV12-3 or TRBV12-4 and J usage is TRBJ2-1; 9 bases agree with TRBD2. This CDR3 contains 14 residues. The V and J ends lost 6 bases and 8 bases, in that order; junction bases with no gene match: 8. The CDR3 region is CASRVSGSGDEQFF. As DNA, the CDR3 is TGTGCCAGCAGAGTTAGCGGGAGTGGCGATGAGCAGTTCTTC.

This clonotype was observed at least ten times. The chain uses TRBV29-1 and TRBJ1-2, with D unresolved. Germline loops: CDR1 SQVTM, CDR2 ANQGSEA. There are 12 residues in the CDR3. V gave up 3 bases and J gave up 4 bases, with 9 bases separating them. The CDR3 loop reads CSVDRIGYGYTF. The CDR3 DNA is TGCAGCGTTGACCGGATAGGCTATGGCTACACCTTC.

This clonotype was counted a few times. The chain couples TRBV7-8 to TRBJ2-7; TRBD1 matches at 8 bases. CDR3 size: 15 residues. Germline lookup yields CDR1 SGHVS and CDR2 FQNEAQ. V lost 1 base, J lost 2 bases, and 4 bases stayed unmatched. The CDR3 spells CASSLGGTGAYEQYV. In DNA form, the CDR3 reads TGTGCCAGCAGCTTAGGGGGGACAGGCGCCTACGAGCAGTACGTC.

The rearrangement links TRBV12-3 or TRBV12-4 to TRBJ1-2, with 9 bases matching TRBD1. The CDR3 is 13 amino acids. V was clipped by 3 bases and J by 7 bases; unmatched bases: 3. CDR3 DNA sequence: TGTGCCAGCAGTTTGGGGACAGGGTCTGGCTACACCTTC. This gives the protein CASSLGTGSGYTF.

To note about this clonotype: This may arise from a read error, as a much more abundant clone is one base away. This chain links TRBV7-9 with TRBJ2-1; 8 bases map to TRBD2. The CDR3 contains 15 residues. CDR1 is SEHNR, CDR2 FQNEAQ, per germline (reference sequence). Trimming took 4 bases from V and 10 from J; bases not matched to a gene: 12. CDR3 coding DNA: TGTGCCAGCAGCTCCCCTAGGCTAGCGGGCGGCGAGCAGTTCTTC. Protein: CASSSPRLAGGEQFF.

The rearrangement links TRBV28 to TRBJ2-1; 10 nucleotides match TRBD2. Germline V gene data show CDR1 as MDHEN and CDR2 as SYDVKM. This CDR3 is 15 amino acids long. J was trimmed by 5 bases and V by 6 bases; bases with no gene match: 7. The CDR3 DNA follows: TGTGCCAGCAGCGAATTACTAGCGGGGAACAATGAGCAGTTCTTC. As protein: CASSELLAGNNEQFF.

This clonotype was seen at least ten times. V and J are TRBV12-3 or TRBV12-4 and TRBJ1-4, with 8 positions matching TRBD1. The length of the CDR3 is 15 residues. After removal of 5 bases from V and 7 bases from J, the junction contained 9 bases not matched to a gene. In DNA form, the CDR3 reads TGTGCCAGCAGTCCCTCAGGGGGCTCGAGTGAAAAACTGTTTTTT. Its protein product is CASSPSGGSSEKLFF.

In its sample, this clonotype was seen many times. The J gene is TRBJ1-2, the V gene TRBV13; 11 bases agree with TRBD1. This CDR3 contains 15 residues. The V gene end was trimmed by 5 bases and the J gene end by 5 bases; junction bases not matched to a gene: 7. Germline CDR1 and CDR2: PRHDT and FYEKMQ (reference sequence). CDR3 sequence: CASSPDRGLGYGYTF. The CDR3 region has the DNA TGTGCCAGCAGCCCGGACAGGGGGCTGGGGTATGGCTACACCTTC.

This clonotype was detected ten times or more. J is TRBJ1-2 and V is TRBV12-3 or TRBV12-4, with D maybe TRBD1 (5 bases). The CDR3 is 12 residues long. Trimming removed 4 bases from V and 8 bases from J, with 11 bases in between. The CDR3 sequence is CASSWGGVGYTF. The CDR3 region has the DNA TGTGCCAGCAGTTGGGGAGGGGTAGGCTACACCTTC.

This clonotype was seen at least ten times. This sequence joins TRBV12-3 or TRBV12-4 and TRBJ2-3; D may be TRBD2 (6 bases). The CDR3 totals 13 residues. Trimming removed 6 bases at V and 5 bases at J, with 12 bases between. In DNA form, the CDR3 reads TGTGCCAGCAGGGCCCGGAGGGTAGATACGCAGTATTTT. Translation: CASRARRVDTQYF.

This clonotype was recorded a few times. CDR3 residues: CASSQVPGEAFF. The CDR3, as DNA: TGCGCCAGCAGCCAAGTTCCAGGGGAAGCTTTCTTT. The chain couples TRBV4-1 to TRBJ1-1; tentative D call: TRBD1 (5 bases). Looked up from germline, CDR1 is MGHRA and CDR2 is YSYEKL. Trimming shortened V by 1 base and J by 8 bases, and 8 bases separated the two germline ends. The CDR3 sequence is 12 residues long.